Following are 26 T cell receptor beta chains from one sample sequenced in a study of breast tumors, draining lymph nodes, adjacent tissues. TCRdb used MiXCR to reprocess the multiplex PCR reads, holding one entry per CDR3 protein. The profile covers tens of thousands of distinct CDR3 sequences, with roughly 40% appearing a single time and approximately 24% taken by the ten largest. The sample consisted of breast tumor tissue. The source of these receptors is a female donor with breast cancer. Some clones in this sample may be carry-over from other donors' samples.

Only a few counts were recorded for this clonotype. This chain uses TRBV10-1 with TRBJ1-2; 7 bases fit TRBD1. The CDR3 is 13 residues long. V gave up 5 bases and J gave up 8 bases; unmatched junction bases: 8. Germline V gene lookup returns CDR1 WNHNN and CDR2 SYGVQD (reference sequence). Written as DNA, the CDR3 is TGCGCCAGCAGTCCAGACAGGGTGAACGGCTACACCTTC. Translated, it gives CASSPDRVNGYTF.

In this sample, this clonotype turned up many times. The gene calls are TRBV7-2 and TRBJ1-2; 9 bases align to TRBD1. This CDR3 is 14 amino acids long. CDR1 is SGHTA and CDR2 is FQGNSA in the germline V gene. After removal of 5 bases from V and 4 bases from J, the junction contained 5 bases not matched to a gene. The CDR3 reads CASSGDRAAYGYTF. CDR3 nucleotide sequence: TGTGCCAGCAGCGGGGACAGGGCGGCCTATGGCTACACCTTC.

CDR3 sequence (DNA): TGTGCCACCAGTGATCCCGGAAGCGATGAGCAGTTCTTC. Its translation: CATSDPGSDEQFF. The genes are TRBV24-1 and TRBJ2-1; D is ambiguous. Trimming pared 3 bases from V and 8 bases from J, leaving 10 bases between. The CDR3 contains 13 residues. Germline CDR1 KGHDR, CDR2 SFDVKD.

The V call is TRBV4-1, the J call TRBJ1-6; maybe TRBD1 (6 bases). The CDR3 is 16 residues long. The V end lost 0 bases, the J end lost 5 bases, and 11 bases lay between the germline ends. The germline V gene has CDR1 MGHRA and CDR2 YSYEKL. The DNA of the CDR3 is TGCGCCAGCAGCCAAGAGGGCAGGGGAGATAATTCACCCCTCCACTTT. Residues: CASSQEGRGDNSPLHF.

This clonotype came up many times. This chain uses TRBV7-8 with TRBJ1-1; D is possibly TRBD1 (5 bases). In germline, CDR1 is SGHVS, CDR2 FQNEAQ. The germline V and J ends were trimmed by 5 bases and 4 bases, with 11 bases remaining between them. The CDR3 loop spans 13 amino acids. CDR3: CASSIGQLTEAFF. The DNA for the CDR3 is TGTGCCAGCAGCATAGGACAACTCACTGAAGCTTTCTTT.

Sample share makes this clonotype medium-sized (0.01 to 0.1%). The genes are TRBV9 and TRBJ2-3; D tentatively fits TRBD1 or TRBD2 (6 bases each). Germline CDR1 reads SGDLS; CDR2 reads YYNGEE. V was pared by 3 bases and J by 2 bases, with 13 bases between. This CDR3 is built from 15 residues. The CDR3 loop is CASSAMGGLTDTQYF. The CDR3 region has the DNA TGTGCCAGCAGCGCCATGGGGGGCCTCACAGATACGCAGTATTTT.

This chain joins TRBV24-1 and TRBJ1-2; tentatively, D is TRBD1 (5 bases). V gave up 4 bases and J gave up 4 bases, with 9 bases separating them. Germline loops: CDR1 KGHDR, CDR2 SFDVKD. The CDR3 runs 13 residues. Written as DNA, the CDR3 is TGTGCCACCAGTGACGGGGGAGGCTATGGCTACACCTTC. Amino acids: CATSDGGGYGYTF.

With respect to this clonotype: The CDR3 ends on some other residue instead of the conserved phenylalanine or tryptophan, so this is likely a read error. The CDR3, as DNA: TGTGCCAGCAGCGTAGACAGGGGAGAGACCCAGTACTCC. It yields the protein CASSVDRGETQYS. The V and J genes are TRBV9 and TRBJ2-5, with TRBD1 identical over 7 bases. CDR3 length: 13 amino acids. From germline, CDR1 is SGDLS and CDR2 YYNGEE. V shed 0 bases and J 4 bases; nucleotides not matched to a gene: 0.

This clonotype has ten or more counts. This chain uses TRBV20-1 with TRBJ1-5; possible D gene TRBD1, 6 bases. Trimming removed 1 base at V and 7 bases at J, with 17 bases between. The germline V gene encodes CDR1 DFQATT and CDR2 SNEGSKA (reference sequence). The CDR3 covers 15 residues. The CDR3 reads CSARGGQGSAQPQHF. As DNA, the CDR3 is TGCAGTGCTAGAGGTGGTCAGGGGTCGGCCCAGCCCCAGCATTTT.

This clonotype has a count of ten or more. A much larger clone sits a single nucleotide away, making a read error possible. The V gene is TRBV20-1, the J gene TRBJ2-7; D is ambiguous. Germline V gene lookup returns CDR1 DFQATT and CDR2 SNEGSKA (reference sequence). The CDR3 has 14 residues. V was clipped by 0 bases and J by 6 bases, with 15 bases between them. The CDR3 DNA reads TGCAGTGCTAGAGATAAAAGCAAAGGAACCGAGCAGTACTTC. It translates to CSARDKSKGTEQYF.

This clonotype was counted ten times or more. V is TRBV19 and J is TRBJ1-5, with 9 bases matching TRBD1. Germline values: CDR1 LNHDA, CDR2 SQIVND (reference sequence). This CDR3 is 18 amino acids long. The V gene end was trimmed by 3 bases and the J gene end by 0 bases; junction bases not matched to a gene: 9. CDR3 coding DNA: TGTGCCAGTAGTATTCGGGGACAGGGATTCTATAGCAATCAGCCCCAGCATTTT. It specifies CASSIRGQGFYSNQPQHF. Based on the CDR3 plus reference TRBV19 and TRBJ1-5, the full variable domain is DGGITQSPKYLFRKEGQNVTLSCEQNLNHDAMYWYRQDPGQGLRLIYYSQIVNDFQKGDIAEGYSVSREKKESFPLTVTSAQKNPTAFYLCASSIRGQGFYSNQPQHFGDGTRLSIL.

At least ten counts were recorded for this clonotype. The chain carries TRBV7-9 and TRBJ2-1; 10 bases match TRBD2. Trimming removed 6 bases from V and 7 bases from J; junction bases left unmatched: 15. CDR3 length: 17 residues. CDR1 and CDR2 from the germline V gene are SEHNR and FQNEAQ (reference sequence). CDR3 DNA sequence: TGTGCCAGCAGACCCCCGAGAAGCGGGGGGGCTAGTAATGAGCAGTTCTTC. It codes for CASRPPRSGGASNEQFF.

This clonotype was observed many times. The chain joins TRBV12-3 or TRBV12-4 to TRBJ2-3; the D is unclear. V was shortened by 1 base and J by 4 bases, with 12 bases between the two germline ends. The CDR3 contains 15 residues. CDR3 bases: TGTGCCAGCAGTTTAGGCGGATGGGGTTCAGATACGCAGTATTTT. This translates into CASSLGGWGSDTQYF.

J is TRBJ2-1 and V is TRBV2, with D possibly TRBD2 on 5 matching bases. The CDR3 totals 12 residues. The germline V gene has CDR1 SNHLY and CDR2 FYNNEI. Trimming cost V 10 bases and J 6 bases, with 13 bases left between them. CDR3 in DNA: TGTGCCACCACGGGAATCCTCAATGAGCAGTTCTTC. Amino acids: CATTGILNEQFF.

V and J are TRBV24-1 and TRBJ1-2; TRBD1 aligns across 9 bases. V dropped 3 bases and J dropped 2; count of bases not matched to a gene: 3. Germline loops: CDR1 KGHDR, CDR2 SFDVKD. The CDR3 loop spans 15 amino acids. CDR3 sequence reads: CATSDPGTGNYGYTF. The DNA of the CDR3 is TGTGCCACCAGTGATCCCGGGACAGGGAACTATGGCTACACCTTC.

By share of the sample, this clonotype is medium-sized (0.01 to 0.1%). The chain employs TRBV5-1 and TRBJ2-3, with 8 bases aligning to TRBD2. This CDR3 region has 18 residues. CDR1 and CDR2 (germline): SGHRS, YFSETQ. V was clipped by 4 bases and J by 1 base; unmatched bases: 14. CDR3 nucleotide sequence: TGCGCCAGCAGCCCGACTAGCGTCCCGGGAGCGGGCACAGATACGCAGTATTTT. Protein sequence: CASSPTSVPGAGTDTQYF.

The sample holds many counts of this clonotype. The chain combines TRBV7-6 with TRBJ2-7, with 10 bases matching TRBD1. The V segment lost 2 bases and the J segment 3 bases; nucleotides outside the gene matches: 10. CDR3 length equals 17 residues. CDR1 is SGHVS and CDR2 is FNYEAQ in the germline V gene. CDR3 nucleotides: TGTGCCAGCAGCTTATTTATCGGGACAGGGGAATTCTACGAGCAGTACTTC. Translating it yields CASSLFIGTGEFYEQYF. Combining the CDR3 with reference TRBV7-6 and TRBJ2-7 gives the whole variable domain GAGVSQSPRYKVTKRGQDVALRCDPISGHVSLYWYRQALGQGPEFLTYFNYEAQQDKSGLPNDRFSAERPEGSISTLTIQRTEQRDSAMYRCASSLFIGTGEFYEQYFGPGTRLTVT.

This clonotype was observed a handful of times. This chain uses TRBV7-3 with TRBJ2-1, with TRBD2 matching over 10 bases. The CDR3 loop spans 13 amino acids. V lost 5 bases, J lost 11 bases, and 6 bases stayed unmatched. Germline CDR1 SGHTA, CDR2 FQGTGA. CDR3 sequence: CASSLAGANKQFF. The DNA of the CDR3 is TGTGCCAGCAGCCTAGCGGGAGCTAATAAGCAGTTCTTC.

The V gene is TRBV4-1, the J gene TRBJ1-3; TRBD1 is a possible D gene (6 bases). With 1 base removed from V and 4 bases from J, the gap between germline ends came to 17 bases. The CDR3 spans 17 residues. Germline CDR1 reads MGHRA; CDR2 reads YSYEKL. The CDR3 spells CASSQVPGIGGGNTIYF. Here the CDR3 DNA reads TGCGCCAGCAGCCAAGTTCCGGGAATTGGGGGCGGAAACACCATATATTTT.

This clonotype was picked up many times. J is TRBJ1-2 and V is TRBV10-3; D is possibly TRBD1 (6 bases). The CDR3 covers 18 residues. Germline V CDR1 and CDR2: ENHRY, SYGVKD. The V and J ends lost 4 bases and 2 bases respectively, with 23 bases between them. The CDR3 DNA is TGTGCCATCAGTGTTTCATTTGGGGGGCGCATGGAAAACTATGGCTACACCTTC. It codes for CAISVSFGGRMENYGYTF.

This clonotype was seen more than once but under ten times. The rearrangement joins TRBV7-9 to TRBJ2-3; 16 positions match TRBD2. Looked up from germline, CDR1 is SEHNR and CDR2 is FQNEAQ (reference sequence). Trimming removed 4 bases from V and 5 bases from J; junction bases left unmatched: 6. CDR3 length: 17 amino acids. This chain's CDR3 is CASSYPGLAGGRDTQYF. The DNA for the CDR3 is TGTGCCAGCAGCTATCCGGGACTAGCGGGGGGGCGAGATACGCAGTATTTT.

A note on this clonotype: No DNA is shown, since the ends of the CDR3 on it are uncertain; the CDR3 is the one TCRdb lists. The genes are TRBV5-1 and TRBJ1-5; no DNA check was done on the table's D call, TRBD1. Germline V gene data show CDR1 as SGHRS and CDR2 as YFSETQ. Counting both end residues, the CDR3 totals 24 amino acids. CDR3 sequence reads: CATRKGGTGPNYGYTFGSGQPQHF.

The chain links TRBV9 to TRBJ2-1; D uncertain. V dropped 2 bases and J dropped 7 bases, with 10 bases sitting between them. The length of the CDR3 is 13 residues. CDR1 is SGDLS, CDR2 YYNGEE, per germline. The CDR3 sequence: CASSVTTDNEQFF. CDR3 nucleotide sequence: TGTGCCAGCAGCGTCACTACTGATAATGAGCAGTTCTTC.

The table lists this clonotype with many counts. The chain couples TRBV5-1 to TRBJ2-7, with TRBD1 matching 8 bases. CDR3 length: 14 residues. V dropped 3 bases and J dropped 4; count of bases not matched to a gene: 6. Germline CDR1 is SGHRS and CDR2 is YFSETQ. CDR3 DNA: TGCGCCAGCAGCTGGATGACAGGGGAATACGAGCAGTACTTC. This codes for CASSWMTGEYEQYF.

This clonotype was observed many times. This chain joins TRBV10-3 and TRBJ2-7; possible D gene TRBD2, 6 bases. V lost 3 bases and J lost 3, with 21 bases in between. The CDR3 runs 17 residues. Per germline, CDR1 ENHRY and CDR2 SYGVKD. As DNA, the CDR3 is TGTGCCATCAGTGATTTGCGGGGAGAAGGGGCGGGCTACGAGCAGTACTTC. Its translation: CAISDLRGEGAGYEQYF.

This chain connects TRBV20-1 to TRBJ2-7; 7 positions agree with TRBD2. This CDR3 has 12 amino acids. After removal of 2 bases from V and 4 bases from J, the junction contained 2 bases not matched to a gene. Looked up from germline, CDR1 is DFQATT and CDR2 is SNEGSKA (reference sequence). The CDR3 DNA reads as TGCAGTGCTAGACGGGGGGAGTACGAGCAGTACTTC. Encoded protein: CSARRGEYEQYF.